What follows are 10 T cell receptor beta chains derived from one specimen sequenced in a study of T cells expressing NK-cell markers. TCRdb re-analyzed the 5' RACE reads; it lists each CDR3 protein once, without DNA. The table counts about 460,000 distinct CDR3 sequences; almost 1.5% lies in the top ten. Sequencing was performed on blood T cells: a sorted CD56 or NKG2C T cell subset, CD4+ or CD8+ T cells, or bulk PBMC T cells (not recorded which). The receptors originated from a woman aged 45-65 years in good health.

The chain employs TRBV14 and TRBJ2-3; TCRdb's D call of TRBD2 is untestable without DNA. The CDR3 is 18 amino acids. CDR1 and CDR2 (germline): SGHDN, FVKESK. CDR3 sequence reads: CASSQDPPGLAGTDTQYF.

V is TRBV7-3 and J is TRBJ1-1; TCRdb's D call, TRBD1, is unchecked because there is no DNA. This CDR3 has 13 amino acids. CDR1 is SGHTA and CDR2 is FQGTGA in the germline V gene. The CDR3 is CASSRDGSTEAFF.

The chain recombines TRBV7-6 with TRBJ1-3. This CDR3 contains 16 residues. Germline V gene sequence: CDR1 SGHVS, CDR2 FNYEAQ. This chain's CDR3 is CASSLVVRGDGNTIYF.

The chain links TRBV20-1 to TRBJ2-3; TCRdb's D call, TRBD2, is unchecked because there is no DNA. The CDR3 runs to 16 residues. The germline V gene encodes CDR1 DFQATT and CDR2 SNEGSKA (reference sequence). The chain's CDR3 is CSAPRLAEGRTDTQYF.

J is TRBJ2-1 and V is TRBV12-3 or TRBV12-4; absent DNA, TCRdb's TRBD1 call cannot be checked. The CDR3 totals 11 residues. CDR3 in amino acids: CASRRGMEQFF.

J is TRBJ2-7 and V is TRBV19; TCRdb selects TRBD2, and the lack of DNA leaves this call unchecked. Germline CDR1 LNHDA, CDR2 SQIVND (reference sequence). This CDR3 is 12 amino acids long. The CDR3 protein is CASLSGTYEQYF. Supplemented by reference TRBV19 and TRBJ2-7, the full variable domain reads DGGITQSPKYLFRKEGQNVTLSCEQNLNHDAMYWYRQDPGQGLRLIYYSQIVNDFQKGDIAEGYSVSREKKESFPLTVTSAQKNPTAFYLCASLSGTYEQYFGPGTRLTVT.

This chain connects TRBV28 to TRBJ2-3. The CDR3 is made up of 16 amino acids. Germline V lookup: CDR1 MDHEN, CDR2 SYDVKM. The CDR3 protein is CASRPVVGRSTDTQYF.

The rearrangement links TRBV5-6 to TRBJ2-1; TCRdb selects TRBD2, and the lack of DNA leaves this call unchecked. The CDR3 is 16 amino acids. Germline loops: CDR1 SGHDT, CDR2 YYEEEE. CDR3 region: CASSLVSGGLQNEQFF.

The chain has TRBV5-1 and TRBJ2-2; TCRdb outputs TRBD2, but without DNA this stays unchecked. Germline CDR1 reads SGHRS; CDR2 reads YFSETQ. This CDR3 spans 15 amino acids. CDR3 sequence: CASSHGRIVTGELFF.

The chain carries TRBV6-5 and TRBJ1-1. The CDR3 has 13 residues. CDR1 and CDR2 (germline): MNHEY, SVGAGI. This CDR3 reads CASSLLLNTEAFF.